What follows are 5 T cell receptor beta chains derived from one specimen sequenced in a study of OX40 agonist ivuxolimab in advanced cancers. Some clones are missing from TCRdb's copy, which holds only in-frame ones; the method was immunoSEQ multiplex PCR. The sample includes around 61,000 clones, roughly 80% of them seen just once. The source material was CD4+ or CD8+ T cells sorted from blood, sampled in a trial of the OX40 agonist ivuxolimab. The receptor source for this set is an adult with an advanced solid tumor such as melanoma, head and neck, liver or kidney cancer.

J is TRBJ1-2 and V is TRBV6-5, with a weak D call TRBD1 (5 bases). The CDR3 runs to 15 residues. The germline gives CDR1 MNHEY, CDR2 SVGAGI. Trimming stripped 5 bases from V and 3 bases from J, with 16 bases between. The CDR3 sequence is CASSAWGGPDYGYTF. As DNA, the CDR3 is TGTGCCAGCAGTGCCTGGGGGGGTCCCGACTATGGCTACACCTTC.

J is TRBJ1-1 and V is TRBV7-3, with D uncertain. CDR1 is SGHTA, CDR2 FQGTGA, per germline. This CDR3 spans 13 amino acids. Trimming removed 4 bases from V and 0 bases from J, with 6 bases in between. The CDR3 loop is CASSSAVNTEAFF. The CDR3 DNA sequence: TGTGCCAGCAGCTCGGCGGTGAACACTGAAGCTTTCTTT.

The J gene is TRBJ2-7, the V gene TRBV2, with TRBD1 as a possible D gene (6 bases). CDR1 is SNHLY, CDR2 FYNNEI, per germline. Trimming took 3 bases from V and 4 from J, leaving 7 bases between them. The CDR3 covers 12 residues. CDR3 DNA: TGTGCCAGCAGTGATCAGGGGTACGAGCAGTACTTC. It yields the protein CASSDQGYEQYF.

This chain joins TRBV5-1 and TRBJ2-1, with 9 bases matching TRBD2. J lost 4 bases, V lost 4 bases, and 6 bases had no gene match. The CDR3 has 15 amino acids. Germline CDR1 is SGHRS and CDR2 is YFSETQ. CDR3 protein: CASSPETSGYNEQFF. The CDR3 bases are TGCGCCAGCAGCCCGGAGACTAGCGGTTACAATGAGCAGTTCTTC.

Here the CDR3 DNA reads TGTGCCAGCAGCTACACGCAGGGGGCCTCTGGCTACACCTTC. Translated, it gives CASSYTQGASGYTF. The chain uses TRBV5-4 and TRBJ1-2; 8 bases align to TRBD1. Germline CDR1 is SGHNT and CDR2 is YYREEE (reference sequence). Trimming took 3 bases from V and 7 from J; bases not matched to a gene: 8. The CDR3 is 14 amino acids.